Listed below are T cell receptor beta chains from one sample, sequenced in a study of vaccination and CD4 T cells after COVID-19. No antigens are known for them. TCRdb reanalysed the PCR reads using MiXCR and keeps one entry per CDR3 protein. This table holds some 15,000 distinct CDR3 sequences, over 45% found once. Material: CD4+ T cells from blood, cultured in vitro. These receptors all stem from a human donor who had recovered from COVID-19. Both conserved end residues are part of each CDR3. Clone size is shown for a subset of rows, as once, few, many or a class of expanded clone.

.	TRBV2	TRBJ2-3	CASSEGQGGTDTQYF
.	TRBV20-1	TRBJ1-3	CSASGTDGNTIYF
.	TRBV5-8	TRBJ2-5	CASSLGVEETQYF
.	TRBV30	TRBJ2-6	CAWSSGAGANVLTF
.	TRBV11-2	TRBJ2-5	CASSLVLGETQYF
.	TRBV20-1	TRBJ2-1	CSARAFDEQFF
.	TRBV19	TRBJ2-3	CASSIDPGETDTQYF
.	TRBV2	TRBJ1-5	CASRLRTGGNQPQHF
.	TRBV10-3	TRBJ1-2	CAISGDRGNYGYTF
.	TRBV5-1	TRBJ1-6	CASSFGTTTSRGNSPLHF
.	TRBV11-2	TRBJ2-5	CASSSLRGTVGTQYF
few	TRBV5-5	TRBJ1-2	CASSPRTGGYGYTF
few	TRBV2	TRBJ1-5	CASSELRASNQPQHF
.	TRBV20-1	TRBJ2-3	CSARVLGSTDTQYF
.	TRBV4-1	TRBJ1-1	CASSHPGRSGGAFF
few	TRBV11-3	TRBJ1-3	CASSSGTDSGNTIYF
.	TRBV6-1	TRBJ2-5	CASSDVGQNKETQYF
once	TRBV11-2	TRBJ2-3	CASTATQDTQYF
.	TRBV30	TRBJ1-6	CAWSRGQDNSPLHF
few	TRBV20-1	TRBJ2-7	CSARDNLGTSFDEQYF
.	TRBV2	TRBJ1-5	CASTSTGGNQPQHF
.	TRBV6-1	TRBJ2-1	CASILDRGLYNEQFF